The clone carrying this T cell receptor (beta chain) was detected only a few times. Its specificity is not known. These data originate in a study of T-cell memory formation after mild COVID-19. The authors produced TCR alpha and TCR beta cDNA libraries with sample barcodes and UMIs by 5'RACE using constant-segment primers. TCRdb recomputed calls from the 5' RACE reads with MiXCR, one row per CDR3 protein. The sample yields about 190,000 distinct CDR3 sequences, around 17% seen once. Findings and caveats of the study: Clones that contracted from day 15 to 85 had balanced CD4/CD8; later expanders were CD4+ biased. Those CD4+ clones that contracted were mainly in CM and EM (CD8+ ones in EMRA).

The clonotype comes from an adult woman who had mild COVID-19 (a few samples of this study predate the infection). Cell type and time point are not known. The sequencing sample was made of PBMCs or a T cell subset sorted from them (not recorded which).

The CDR3 nucleotides are TGCGCCAGCAGCCCGCGACCGGAGTCCCAAGAGACCCAGTACTTC. Its protein is CASSPRPESQETQYF. The genes are TRBV4-1 and TRBJ2-5, with D hard to call. With 4 bases removed from V and 1 base from J, the gap between germline ends came to 13 bases. Per germline, CDR1 MGHRA and CDR2 YSYEKL. The CDR3 sequence is 15 residues long.